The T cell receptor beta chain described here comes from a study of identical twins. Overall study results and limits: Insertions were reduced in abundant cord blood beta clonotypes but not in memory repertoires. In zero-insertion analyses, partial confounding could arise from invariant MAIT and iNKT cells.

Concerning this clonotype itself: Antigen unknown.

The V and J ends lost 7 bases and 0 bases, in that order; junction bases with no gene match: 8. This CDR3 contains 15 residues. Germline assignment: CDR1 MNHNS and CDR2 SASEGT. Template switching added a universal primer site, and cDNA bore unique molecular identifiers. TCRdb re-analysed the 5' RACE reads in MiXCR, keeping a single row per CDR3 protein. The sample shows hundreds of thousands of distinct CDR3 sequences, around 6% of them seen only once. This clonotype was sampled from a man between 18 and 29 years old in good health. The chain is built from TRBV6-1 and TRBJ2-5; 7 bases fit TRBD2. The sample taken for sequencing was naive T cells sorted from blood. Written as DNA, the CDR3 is TGTGCCAGCACAAATCTGAGCGGGAACCAAGAGACCCAGTACTTC. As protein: CASTNLSGNQETQYF.